This T cell receptor beta chain appears in the sequencing data of a study of blood T cell repertoires in COVID-19 (TCRdb year 2020). As for the study more broadly: The collaborator samples originated in the United States, Italy and Spain and spanned the acute and convalescent phases of COVID-19. The material from the prospective study consisted of cDNA or gDNA derived from T cells, B-cell-depleted T cells, or PBMCs. The dataset comprised deeply sampled blood TCRbeta repertoires from subjects exposed to, actively infected with, or recovered from COVID-19. The repertoires were released in a freely available public database meant as a resource for research on the immune response to SARS-CoV-2. Samples came from the ongoing ImmuneRACE study (first 160 participants) plus 1,254 subjects from 6 global collaborators. Nearly every sample came with metadata listing a de-identified subject ID, COVID-19 status, age in years and sex. Where available, HLA class I and class II types were obtained from metadata supplied by the sample provider rather than from assay-based typing.

The immunoSEQ Assay, a bias-controlled multiplex PCR, was used to amplify TCRbeta CDR3 regions from genomic DNA. Processing in the source paper ran as follows. Nucleated cell counts per sample were estimated from amplification of reference gene primers within the assay. Sequence reads were collapsed and filtered to measure the absolute abundance of every unique TCRbeta CDR3 rearrangement. For each sample, productive Simpson clonality was calculated as the square root of Simpson's diversity index across productive rearrangements. TCRdb took this table from immuneACCESS and kept in-frame rearrangements with V and J called. Such tables lack part of the clones; where checked against another copy, unresolved V genes explain under half of the gap, and the rest is unexplained. V, J and clone size are taken as reported in that table, and D and trimming were inferred from the DNA itself. Counted in this sample were some 60,000 clones; 90% of them appeared once. Of the sample, approximately 6.2% falls within the top ten clones.

As to this clone: Which antigen it targets is not known. Base quality data are lacking; no much larger clone is found one base away. Other DNA sequences in this specimen translate into the identical CDR3.

Results the study describes overall, beyond this receptor: The quantity of clinical and demographic metadata differed by source and by participant and was supplied without curation.

Collaborating institutions collected whole blood in K2EDTA tubes following their own protocols. Collaborator samples were shipped for TCRbeta analysis as frozen whole blood, isolated PBMCs, or DNA extracted from either sample type. From V the trimming removes 5 bases and from J it removes 2 bases, while the gene matches leave 3 bases of the junction unaccounted for. The CDR3, from cysteine to phenylalanine, totals 14 residues. The only DNA kept is the CDR3, 42 bases in frame from the first base. Per the germline V gene (reference sequence), SEHNR is the CDR1 and FQNEAQ is the CDR2. The clonotype originates from a man aged 40-50 years with acute or convalescent COVID-19. Sample: peripheral blood. Here the chain combines TRBV7-9 and TRBJ1-1; the junction holds 9 bases that match TRBD1. The DNA is TGTGCCAGCAGCCCGGGACAGGGAAACACTGAAGCTTTCTTT. Its translation is CASSPGQGNTEAFF.